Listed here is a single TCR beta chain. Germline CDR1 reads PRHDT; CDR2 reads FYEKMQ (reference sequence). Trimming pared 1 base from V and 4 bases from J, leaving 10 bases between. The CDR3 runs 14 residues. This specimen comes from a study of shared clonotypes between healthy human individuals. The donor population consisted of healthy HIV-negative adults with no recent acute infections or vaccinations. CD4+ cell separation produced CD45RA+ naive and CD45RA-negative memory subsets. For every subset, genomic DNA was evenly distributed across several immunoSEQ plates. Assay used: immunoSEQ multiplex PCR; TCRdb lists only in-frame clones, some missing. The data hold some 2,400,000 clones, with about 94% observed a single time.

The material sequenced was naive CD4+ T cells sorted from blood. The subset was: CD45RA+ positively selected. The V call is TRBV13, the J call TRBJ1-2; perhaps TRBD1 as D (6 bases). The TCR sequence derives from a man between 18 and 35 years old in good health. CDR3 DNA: TGTGCCAGCAGCTTAGCGGGACAAATCTATGGCTACACCTTC. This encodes CASSLAGQIYGYTF.